This T cell receptor (beta chain) was sequenced during a study of Ad26.COV2.S vaccination and SARS-CoV-2 variants. In the study overall: Donor allocation was to the COV1001 Ad26.COV2.S trial arm. Ad26.COV2.S, an intramuscular injection, was given once or twice 56 days apart.

Profiled with immunoSEQ multiplex PCR; TCRdb holds only in-frame clones, not every one. The repertoire holds roughly 400,000 clones, with approximately 90% as singletons. For this clone: What it recognizes is unknown.

Treatment reported: approximately 18 received Ad26.COV2.S at low or high dose, single or two shots; about 5 received placebo; per-sample allocation not given. Samples came from day 63 after the first vaccine or placebo injection. The donor's status was that of an adult aged 18-55 years in Boston. The CDR3 contains 16 residues. Germline V gene data show CDR1 as MNHNS and CDR2 as SASEGT. The V end lost 4 bases, the J end lost 0 bases, and 15 bases lay between the germline ends. Study observations and caveats: The TCR breadth and depth analyses may have understated or missed part of the total T cell responses.

Sequenced here: peripheral blood, sampled in a trial of Ad26.COV2.S vaccine versus placebo. The chain links TRBV6-1 to TRBJ1-2; D gene unclear. The sequence came from a person aged 18 to 59 who received the Ad26.COV2.S COVID-19 vaccine or a placebo. The CDR3 protein is CASSGVLSSANYGYTF. The DNA for the CDR3 is TGTGCCAGCAGTGGAGTTCTTAGTTCAGCTAACTATGGCTACACCTTC.